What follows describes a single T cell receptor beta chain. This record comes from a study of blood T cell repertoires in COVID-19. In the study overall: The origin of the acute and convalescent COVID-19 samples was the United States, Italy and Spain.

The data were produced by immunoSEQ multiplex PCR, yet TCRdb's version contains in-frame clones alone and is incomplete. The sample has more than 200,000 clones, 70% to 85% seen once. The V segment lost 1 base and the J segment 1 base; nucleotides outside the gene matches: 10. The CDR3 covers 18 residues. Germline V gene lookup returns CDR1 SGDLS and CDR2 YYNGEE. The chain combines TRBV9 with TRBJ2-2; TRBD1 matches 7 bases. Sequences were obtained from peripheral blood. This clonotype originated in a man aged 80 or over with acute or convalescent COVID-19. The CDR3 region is CASSVLPYRGKNTGELFF. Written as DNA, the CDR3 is TGTGCCAGCAGCGTATTACCCTACAGGGGAAAGAACACCGGGGAGCTGTTTTTT. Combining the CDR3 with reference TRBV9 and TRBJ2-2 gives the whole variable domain DSGVTQTPKHLITATGQRVTLRCSPRSGDLSVYWYQQSLDQGLQFLIQYYNGEERAKGNILERFSAQQFPDLHSELNLSSLELGDSALYFCASSVLPYRGKNTGELFFGEGSRLTVL.